Below, 10 T cell receptor beta chains from the same sample are listed, as sequenced in a study of CD8 T cells in ankylosing spondylitis. Study-wide results and limits: Seemingly distinctive of ankylosing spondylitis blood was a TCR beta motif formed by eight highly homologous variants.

The antigens for these receptors are not known. TCRdb itself ran the 5' RACE reads through MiXCR, one entry per CDR3 protein. The sample has fewer than 750,000 distinct CDR3 sequences, around 17% seen once. Sequenced sample: blood, either unsorted or a sorted T cell fraction (not recorded which). All receptors derive from a male donor with ankylosing spondylitis.

The chain recombines TRBV20-1 with TRBJ1-5, with TRBD1 identical over 8 bases. This CDR3 has 14 residues. J lost 7 bases, V lost 3 bases, and 8 bases had no gene match. Germline CDR1 and CDR2: DFQATT and SNEGSKA (reference sequence). The CDR3 DNA follows: TGCAGTGCTAGGGGTACGACAGGGGAACAGCCCCAGCATTTT. Protein: CSARGTTGEQPQHF.

The chain recombines TRBV7-9 with TRBJ2-1, with D uncertain. V was pared by 0 bases and J by 8 bases, with 11 bases between. Per germline, CDR1 SEHNR and CDR2 FQNEAQ (reference sequence). CDR3 length equals 14 residues. CDR3 sequence: CASSLARHGDEQFF. CDR3 coding DNA: TGTGCCAGCAGCTTAGCGCGCCACGGCGATGAGCAGTTCTTC.

The chain combines TRBV12-3 or TRBV12-4 with TRBJ2-2, with 7 bases matching TRBD2. The CDR3 extends over 17 amino acids. Unmatched junction bases numbered 6, after V lost 1 base and J lost 1 base. The CDR3 protein is CASSLDRGGRNTGELFF. DNA of the CDR3: TGTGCCAGCAGTTTAGATCGCGGCGGGAGGAACACCGGGGAGCTGTTTTTT.

This clonotype was recorded a few times. This rearrangement joins TRBV6-5 to TRBJ1-1, with D hard to call. Germline V gene data show CDR1 as MNHEY and CDR2 as SVGAGI. Trimming shortened V by 4 bases and J by 0 bases, and 15 bases separated the two germline ends. This CDR3 has 16 amino acids. DNA of the CDR3: TGTGCCAGCAGTTCAACGGTTTACTTGATGAACACTGAAGCTTTCTTT. Translated, it gives CASSSTVYLMNTEAFF.

The rearrangement uses TRBV7-2 and TRBJ2-1; D is perhaps TRBD1 (5 bases). Trimming removed 1 base at V and 10 bases at J, with 14 bases between. The length of the CDR3 is 14 residues. Germline loops: CDR1 SGHTA, CDR2 FQGNSA. The CDR3 reads CASSLGGGAREQFF. CDR3 DNA: TGTGCCAGCAGCTTAGGCGGTGGGGCGAGGGAGCAGTTCTTC.

This chain links TRBV3-1 with TRBJ2-1; D may be TRBD1 (6 bases). Trimming cost V 0 bases and J 14 bases, with 17 bases left between them. The germline V gene has CDR1 LGHDT and CDR2 YNNKEL (reference sequence). This CDR3 contains 14 residues. DNA for the CDR3: TGTGCCAGCAGCCAAGATTGGCAATCAGGGGATAAGTTCTTC. Translation: CASSQDWQSGDKFF.

This clonotype was seen a few times. V is TRBV19 and J is TRBJ1-6; TRBD1 matches 8 bases. CDR1 and CDR2 (germline): LNHDA, SQIVND (reference sequence). V lost 6 bases to trimming and J lost 7 bases; unmatched junction nucleotides: 11. The CDR3 runs to 16 residues. DNA of the CDR3: TGTGCCAGTAGGCCGGGTGACAGGGGAAAGAATTCACCCCTCCACTTT. Its translation: CASRPGDRGKNSPLHF.

The chain has TRBV14 and TRBJ2-5, with D unclear. V was clipped by 0 bases and J by 4 bases, with 9 bases between them. Germline V gene sequence: CDR1 SGHDN, CDR2 FVKESK. This CDR3 is 14 amino acids long. CDR3 sequence reads: CASSQETQLETQYF. CDR3 nucleotides: TGTGCCAGCAGCCAAGAAACTCAATTAGAGACCCAGTACTTC.

At least ten counts were recorded for this clonotype. This rearrangement joins TRBV4-3 to TRBJ2-3, with a weak D call TRBD1 (6 bases). The CDR3 is 16 residues long. Germline V CDR1 and CDR2: LGHNA, YSLEER. The V and J ends lost 1 base and 1 base respectively, with 12 bases between them. The CDR3 here is CASSQGTAIRTDTQYF. CDR3 coding DNA: TGCGCCAGCAGCCAAGGGACAGCTATTCGCACAGATACGCAGTATTTT.

This clonotype was counted between two and nine times. V gene TRBV7-9 combines with J gene TRBJ1-1; TRBD1 matches 7 bases. This CDR3 is built from 14 residues. Germline CDR1 SEHNR, CDR2 FQNEAQ (reference sequence). Trimming at V came to 5 bases and at J to 3 bases, leaving 6 bases not matched to a gene. In DNA, the CDR3 is TGTGCCAGCAGCCCGACAGGGTTCGACACTGAAGCTTTCTTT. This codes for CASSPTGFDTEAFF.